The 31 T cell receptor beta chains in this list originate from one sample, sequenced in a study of blood T cell repertoires in COVID-19. Clones were read by immunoSEQ multiplex PCR, and TCRdb kept only the in-frame ones, dropping some. The sample includes hundreds of thousands of clones, roughly 84% of them seen just once. What was sequenced was peripheral blood. These receptors were taken from a woman in her forties who had recovered from COVID-19.

The CDR3: CATRPIETGTYGYTF. For the CDR3, the DNA is TGTGCCACCAGACCGATCGAAACAGGGACATATGGCTACACCTTC. The chain recombines TRBV19 with TRBJ1-2, with a weak D call TRBD1 (6 bases). This CDR3 is 15 amino acids long. In germline, CDR1 is LNHDA, CDR2 SQIVND (reference sequence). The V end lost 10 bases, the J end lost 5 bases, and 23 bases lay between the germline ends.

This clone was seen more than once but under ten times. This chain links TRBV7-2 with TRBJ1-4; 7 nucleotides match TRBD1. Unmatched junction bases numbered 3, after V lost 5 bases and J lost 6 bases. The CDR3 is made up of 13 amino acids. Germline CDR1 SGHTA, CDR2 FQGNSA. Here the CDR3 reads CASSRGRYEKLFF. The CDR3 DNA follows: TGTGCCAGCAGCAGGGGGCGTTATGAAAAACTGTTTTTT.

This clone was seen repeatedly, ten times or more. The chain carries TRBV3-1 (or the pseudogene TRBV3-2) and TRBJ1-3; D gene uncertain. The germline V gene has CDR1 LGHDT and CDR2 YNNKEL (reference sequence). The V end was cut by 4 bases, the J end by 0 bases, with 10 bases between. The length of the CDR3 is 15 residues. The CDR3 DNA sequence: TGTGCCAGCAGCCGCCTCCGGGACTCTGGAAACACCATATATTTT. Protein product: CASSRLRDSGNTIYF.

J is TRBJ1-5 and V is TRBV6-2 or TRBV6-3, with 8 bases lining up with TRBD1. The junction had 5 bases not matched to a gene; V was cut back by 4 bases and J by 6 bases. Per germline, CDR1 MNHEY and CDR2 SVGEGT. The CDR3 is made up of 14 amino acids. CDR3 nucleotide sequence: TGTGCCAGCAGTTTCGACAGGGGAGGTCAGCCCCAGCATTTT. Protein sequence: CASSFDRGGQPQHF.

This chain uses TRBV6-2 or TRBV6-3 with TRBJ2-2; D call uncertain. The V gene lost 0 bases and the J gene lost 1 base, with 9 bases spanning the gap. CDR1 is MNHEY and CDR2 is SVGEGT in the germline V gene. This CDR3 region has 16 residues. The CDR3 region has the DNA TGTGCCAGCAGTTACTCTTCGACGGGGAACACCGGGGAGCTGTTTTTT. It is translated as CASSYSSTGNTGELFF.

The chain employs TRBV30 and TRBJ1-2; 8 bases are shared with TRBD1. This CDR3 has 13 amino acids. Germline V gene sequence: CDR1 GTSNPN, CDR2 SVGIG (reference sequence). The ends lost 2 bases at V and 7 bases at J; junction bases unmatched: 6. DNA of the CDR3: TGTGCCTGGAGTTCTGACAGGGGTGGTGGCTACACCTTC. It is translated as CAWSSDRGGGYTF.

V is TRBV5-1 and J is TRBJ1-4, with 12 bases matching TRBD1. V gave up 2 bases and J gave up 6 bases; unmatched junction bases: 5. The CDR3 covers 16 residues. Germline lookup yields CDR1 SGHRS and CDR2 YFSETQ. This CDR3 is CASSLNRDRGHEKLFF. CDR3 bases: TGCGCCAGCAGCTTAAACCGGGACAGGGGGCATGAAAAACTGTTTTTT.

The J gene is TRBJ1-2, the V gene TRBV3-1 (or the pseudogene TRBV3-2); D is perhaps TRBD1 (6 bases). V lost 4 bases to trimming and J lost 5 bases, with 14 bases between them. The CDR3 length is 14 residues. In germline, CDR1 is LGHDT, CDR2 YNNKEL (reference sequence). CDR3 sequence: CASSPSGDGYGYTF. The DNA for the CDR3 is TGTGCCAGCAGCCCGTCAGGGGACGGGTATGGCTACACCTTC.

The rearrangement links TRBV4-3 to TRBJ1-5; 7 positions match TRBD1. This CDR3 is 16 amino acids long. The V gene's germline CDR1 is LGHNA and CDR2 YSLEER. Germline trimming cut 1 base from V and 7 bases from J; bases unmatched to any gene: 10. The CDR3: CASSQGPGGTDQPQHF. The CDR3, as DNA: TGCGCCAGCAGCCAAGGACCAGGGGGAACAGACCAGCCCCAGCATTTT.

The J gene is TRBJ2-5, the V gene TRBV28, with 7 positions matching TRBD1. The germline gives CDR1 MDHEN, CDR2 SYDVKM. The junction had 9 bases not matched to a gene; V was cut back by 6 bases and J by 2 bases. This CDR3 comprises 15 residues. This CDR3 is CASSPTGKGQETQYF. DNA for the CDR3: TGTGCCAGCAGCCCGACAGGGAAGGGACAAGAGACCCAGTACTTC. Together with reference TRBV28 and TRBJ2-5, the CDR3 gives the full variable domain: DVKVTQSSRYLVKRTGEKVFLECVQDMDHENMFWYRQDPGLGLRLIYFSYDVKMKEKGDIPEGYSVSREKKERFSLILESASTNQTSMYLCASSPTGKGQETQYFGPGTRLLVL.

The genes are TRBV5-8 and TRBJ1-5; perhaps TRBD1 as D (6 bases). CDR3 length equals 13 residues. V was clipped by 4 bases and J by 4 bases, with 9 bases between them. The V gene's germline CDR1 is SGHTS and CDR2 YDEGEE. The CDR3 loop is CASSGTGNQPQHF. CDR3 nucleotide sequence: TGTGCCAGCAGCGGAACAGGGAATCAGCCCCAGCATTTT.

The chain links TRBV9 to TRBJ1-2; D possibly corresponds to TRBD1 (6 bases). Trimming stripped 0 bases from V and 5 bases from J, with 14 bases between. Germline V gene sequence: CDR1 SGDLS, CDR2 YYNGEE. This CDR3 spans 15 amino acids. CDR3 loop: CASSVDQGRGYGYTF. The CDR3, as DNA: TGTGCCAGCAGCGTAGACCAGGGGCGAGGGTATGGCTACACCTTC.

The rearrangement joins TRBV11-3 to TRBJ1-3; no clear D. CDR1 and CDR2 from the germline V gene are SGHNT and YENEEA. The CDR3 extends over 16 amino acids. Trimming shortened V by 2 bases and J by 2 bases, and 13 bases separated the two germline ends. CDR3 in amino acids: CASSLSQFLTGNTIYF. The CDR3 DNA reads TGTGCCAGCAGCTTATCCCAGTTTTTGACTGGAAACACCATATATTTT.

This chain joins TRBV12-5 and TRBJ2-7; 9 bases map to TRBD1. The CDR3 has 16 amino acids. J was trimmed by 5 bases and V by 5 bases; bases with no gene match: 13. Germline CDR1 LGHNT, CDR2 FRNRAP. The CDR3 reads CASGPGLGTGSHEQYF. DNA for the CDR3: TGTGCTAGTGGTCCGGGATTAGGGACAGGGTCCCACGAGCAGTACTTC.

The rearrangement links TRBV7-2 to TRBJ1-3; no clear D. The ends were cut back, 2 bases at V and 2 bases at J, with 13 bases in the middle. From germline, CDR1 is SGHTA and CDR2 FQGNSA. This CDR3 contains 16 residues. The CDR3 spells CASSLNPGSTGNTIYF. CDR3 in DNA: TGTGCCAGCAGCTTAAACCCGGGTTCCACTGGAAACACCATATATTTT.

The chain links TRBV19 to TRBJ1-4; D is undetermined. The CDR3 length is 13 residues. Trimming cost V 5 bases and J 5 bases, with 9 bases left between them. CDR1 and CDR2 (germline): LNHDA, SQIVND (reference sequence). This chain's CDR3 is CASSPTLNEKLFF. CDR3 nucleotide sequence: TGTGCCAGTAGTCCCACCCTAAATGAAAAACTGTTTTTT.

The chain uses TRBV23-1 and TRBJ1-1, with a weak D call TRBD1 (6 bases). TRBV23-1 is sorted into the ORF group, with uncertain function. The CDR3 spans 14 residues. Trimming shortened V by 7 bases and J by 1 base, and 13 bases separated the two germline ends. The CDR3, as DNA: TGCGCCAGCACCCATGACAGGCGGAACACTGAAGCTTTCTTT. Translation: CASTHDRRNTEAFF.

The chain couples TRBV27 to TRBJ2-5, with a possible D match to TRBD1 (6 bases). The CDR3 is made up of 14 amino acids. The V gene's germline CDR1 is MNHEY and CDR2 SMNVEV (reference sequence). Trimming pared 5 bases from V and 2 bases from J, leaving 12 bases between. In DNA, the CDR3 is TGTGCCAGCAGTGGAAGGACAGTACAAGAGACCCAGTACTTC. As protein: CASSGRTVQETQYF.

The gene calls are TRBV3-1 (or the pseudogene TRBV3-2) and TRBJ2-6; no firm D call. CDR1 is LGHDT and CDR2 is YNNKEL in the germline V gene (reference sequence). This CDR3 contains 15 residues. V lost 2 bases, J lost 0 bases, and 5 bases lay in between. CDR3 protein: CASSQILSGANVLTF. CDR3 sequence (DNA): TGTGCCAGCAGCCAAATACTCTCTGGGGCCAACGTCCTGACTTTC.

The rearrangement links TRBV27 to TRBJ2-7, with 12 bases fitting TRBD1. The trim removed 3 bases at V and 7 bases at J, leaving 4 bases unmatched. The germline V gene encodes CDR1 MNHEY and CDR2 SMNVEV (reference sequence). This CDR3 is built from 14 residues. The CDR3 DNA is TGTGCCAGCAGTTTCAGGGGACAGGGGGCGGAGCAGTACTTC. Translation gives CASSFRGQGAEQYF.

The chain links TRBV2 to TRBJ2-5; 8 positions agree with TRBD1. The CDR3 is 15 residues long. Germline V gene sequence: CDR1 SNHLY, CDR2 FYNNEI. The V and J ends lost 3 bases and 5 bases, in that order; junction bases with no gene match: 8. The CDR3 protein is CASSDVTGARETQYF. The CDR3 DNA follows: TGTGCCAGCAGTGACGTGACAGGGGCCCGGGAGACCCAGTACTTC.

The gene calls are TRBV9 and TRBJ1-4; TRBD1 matches at 9 bases. This CDR3 is built from 15 residues. The V gene's germline CDR1 is SGDLS and CDR2 YYNGEE. The junction had 5 bases not matched to a gene; V was cut back by 2 bases and J by 6 bases. DNA of the CDR3: TGTGCCAGCAGCGTTACAGGGGGCGGGGATGAAAAACTGTTTTTT. Amino acids: CASSVTGGGDEKLFF.

The chain uses TRBV9 and TRBJ1-1, with a possible D match to TRBD1 (5 bases). Germline values: CDR1 SGDLS, CDR2 YYNGEE. Trimming removed 4 bases from V and 1 base from J, with 14 bases in between. The CDR3 runs 15 residues. The CDR3 sequence: CASSPLDQGNTEAFF. The CDR3 bases are TGTGCCAGCAGCCCCCTAGACCAGGGGAACACTGAAGCTTTCTTT.

This sequence joins TRBV7-2 and TRBJ2-2, with a weak D call TRBD1 (6 bases). The CDR3 length is 14 residues. Germline V gene lookup returns CDR1 SGHTA and CDR2 FQGNSA. Trimming removed 4 bases at V and 7 bases at J, with 13 bases between. The DNA of the CDR3 is TGTGCCAGCAGCTGGGCAGGGGTAGGCGGGGAGCTGTTTTTT. Translation gives CASSWAGVGGELFF.

The V gene is TRBV19, the J gene TRBJ2-5, with 9 bases aligning to TRBD1. V was clipped by 5 bases and J by 5 bases; unmatched bases: 6. Germline values: CDR1 LNHDA, CDR2 SQIVND (reference sequence). CDR3 size: 14 residues. The CDR3 protein is CASSLTGTGETQYF. CDR3 sequence (DNA): TGTGCCAGTAGTTTAACCGGGACAGGGGAGACCCAGTACTTC.

V and J are TRBV3-1 (or the pseudogene TRBV3-2) and TRBJ2-3, with D possibly matching TRBD1 (5 bases). The CDR3 has 15 amino acids. V was cut by 7 bases and J by 3 bases, with 17 bases left in between. Germline V gives CDR1 LGHDT, CDR2 YNNKEL (reference sequence). CDR3 sequence reads: CASTQRGTGTDTQYF. In DNA form, the CDR3 reads TGTGCCAGCACTCAAAGGGGTACCGGGACAGATACGCAGTATTTT.

This chain connects TRBV5-4 to TRBJ2-5; TRBD2 might be the D (6 bases). The CDR3 loop spans 15 amino acids. CDR1 and CDR2 from the germline V gene are SGHNT and YYREEE (reference sequence). Trimming cost V 0 bases and J 2 bases, with 11 bases left between them. CDR3 protein: CASSLVGTVQETQYF. DNA of the CDR3: TGTGCCAGCAGCTTGGTGGGGACTGTACAAGAGACCCAGTACTTC.

J is TRBJ2-7 and V is TRBV4-1, with a weak D call TRBD2 (5 bases). CDR3 length: 16 residues. V gave up 1 base and J gave up 0 bases, with 13 bases separating them. CDR1 is MGHRA, CDR2 YSYEKL, per germline. The CDR3: CASSQVPAVSSYEQYF. CDR3 sequence (DNA): TGCGCCAGCAGCCAAGTTCCAGCGGTGAGCTCCTACGAGCAGTACTTC.

The rearrangement uses TRBV6-2 or TRBV6-3 and TRBJ1-5; no clear D gene. V shed 0 bases and J shed 3 bases, with 9 bases lying between them. CDR3 length: 15 residues. CDR1 is MNHEY and CDR2 is SVGEGT in the germline V gene. The CDR3 nucleotides are TGTGCCAGCAGTTACTCGATGGCCCTCAATCAGCCCCAGCATTTT. Its protein is CASSYSMALNQPQHF.

The rearrangement links TRBV4-3 to TRBJ1-4; D is unresolved. V gave up 0 bases and J gave up 4 bases, with 9 bases separating them. Germline V gene data show CDR1 as LGHNA and CDR2 as YSLEER. The CDR3 sequence is 15 residues long. The CDR3 DNA follows: TGCGCCAGCAGCCAAGATAGTCTGTATAATGAAAAACTGTTTTTT. This gives the protein CASSQDSLYNEKLFF.

The J gene is TRBJ2-7, the V gene TRBV4-1; 8 nucleotides align to TRBD1. This CDR3 region has 15 residues. The V gene's germline CDR1 is MGHRA and CDR2 YSYEKL. The V and J ends lost 0 bases and 4 bases, in that order; junction bases with no gene match: 5. The CDR3 DNA reads as TGCGCCAGCAGCCAAGAATGGGACAGGCGGTACGAGCAGTACTTC. The encoded protein is CASSQEWDRRYEQYF.